The rows below give T cell receptor beta chains drawn from one sample of a study of cytomegalovirus exposure and HLA in healthy donors. The table came from immunoSEQ multiplex PCR; TCRdb's copy has only in-frame clones and leaves some out. The sample yields about 140,000 clones, around 80% seen once. The sequencing input was PBMCs. The receptors originated from a woman in her 30s in good health and CMV-seronegative. The CDR3 runs from the conserved cysteine through the conserved F or W. A D gene is named only where the DNA matches it firmly. Clone size is given for some rows only: seen once, a few or many times, or a class if the clone is expanded.

j_gene	abundance	v_gene	d_gene	CDR3aa	CDR3nt
TRBJ2-7	.	TRBV6-5	.	CASSYPGTHEQYF	TGTGCCAGCAGTTACCCAGGGACTCACGAGCAGTACTTC
TRBJ1-4	once	TRBV13	.	CASSLGGKLFF	TGTGCCAGCAGCTTGGGGGGAAAACTGTTTTTT
TRBJ1-4	.	TRBV7-9	TRBD1	CASSLQTGPNEKLFF	TGTGCCAGCAGCCTACAGACAGGGCCTAATGAAAAACTGTTTTTT
TRBJ2-2	.	TRBV11-2	TRBD2	CASSLALAGGVNTGELFF	TGTGCCAGCAGCTTAGCCCTAGCGGGGGGGGTAAACACCGGGGAGCTGTTTTTT
TRBJ1-1	.	TRBV11-1	.	CASSSLLWEPMNTEAFF	TGTGCCAGCAGCTCACTTCTCTGGGAGCCCATGAACACTGAAGCTTTCTTT
TRBJ2-7	once	TRBV13	.	CASSWTSGGGGYEQYF	TGTGCCAGCAGCTGGACCTCTGGAGGGGGCGGGTACGAGCAGTACTTC
TRBJ1-2	.	TRBV29-1	.	CSVAKGEEANYGYTF	TGCAGCGTTGCTAAGGGAGAGGAAGCCAACTATGGCTACACCTTC
TRBJ2-1	.	TRBV14	TRBD1	CASSQLLQGANYNEQFF	TGTGCCAGCAGCCAACTTTTACAGGGGGCGAACTACAATGAGCAGTTCTTC
TRBJ1-1	.	TRBV30	.	CAWGREGWDTEAFF	TGTGCCTGGGGGAGGGAAGGTTGGGACACTGAAGCTTTCTTT
TRBJ1-2	.	TRBV19	.	CASASDTNYGYTF	TGTGCCTCAGCCAGCGATACTAACTATGGCTACACCTTC
TRBJ1-1	once	TRBV6-1	TRBD1	CASSSDRGDTEAFF	TGTGCCAGCAGCTCCGACAGGGGGGACACTGAAGCTTTCTTT
TRBJ1-1	.	TRBV27	TRBD1	CASSPRQGGFNTEAFF	TGTGCCAGCAGTCCCCGACAGGGGGGTTTTAACACTGAAGCTTTCTTT
TRBJ1-6	once	TRBV4-1	.	CASSQDRGNSPLHF	TGCGCCAGCAGCCAAGATAGGGGAAATTCACCCCTCCACTTT
TRBJ2-2	once	TRBV19	TRBD1	CASSILGTGNTGELFF	TGTGCCAGTAGTATACTAGGGACAGGGAACACCGGGGAGCTGTTTTTT
TRBJ2-7	few	TRBV5-1	TRBD1	CASSSTGDNEQYF	TGCGCCAGCAGCTCCACAGGGGACAACGAGCAGTACTTC
TRBJ2-3	.	TRBV4-2	TRBD2	CASSQEGARASGGADTQYF	TGTGCCAGCAGCCAAGAAGGAGCGAGGGCCAGCGGGGGGGCTGATACGCAGTATTTT
TRBJ1-2	.	TRBV2	.	CASSLAGMGVGYTF	TGTGCCAGCAGTTTAGCGGGGATGGGAGTTGGCTACACCTTC
TRBJ2-3	.	TRBV5-6	TRBD1	CASSVWTGGYMDTQYF	TGTGCCAGCAGCGTTTGGACAGGGGGGTATATGGATACGCAGTATTTT
TRBJ1-1	.	TRBV9	TRBD1	CASRQGADSWTEAFF	TGTGCCAGCAGACAGGGGGCGGATTCTTGGACTGAAGCTTTCTTT
TRBJ2-1	.	TRBV6-4	.	CASSEQGGAGEQFF	TGTGCCAGCAGTGAGCAGGGAGGAGCGGGTGAGCAGTTCTTC
TRBJ2-6	.	TRBV27	TRBD1	CASSLPGTAGANVLTF	TGTGCCAGCAGTTTACCCGGGACAGCTGGGGCCAACGTCCTGACTTTC
TRBJ1-2	.	TRBV10-3	TRBD1	CATNPGGTYGYTF	TGTGCCACCAACCCAGGGGGCACCTATGGCTACACCTTC
TRBJ2-3	.	TRBV30	.	CAWRGASITDTQYF	TGTGCCTGGAGGGGGGCCAGTATCACAGATACGCAGTATTTT
TRBJ1-1	few	TRBV30	.	CALSGREAFF	TGTGCCCTTTCCGGGAGAGAAGCTTTCTTT